This record concerns one TCR beta chain sequence. The sample is drawn from a study of shared clonotypes between healthy human individuals. Investigators spread the genomic DNA of each subset evenly over several immunoSEQ plates. Every unsorted PBMC PCR replicate was loaded with 300 ng DNA, around 30,000 T cell genomes. The sequencing of unsorted PBMC DNA took place on ten immunoSEQ deep assay plates. Produced via immunoSEQ multiplex PCR; TCRdb's table is partial and in-frame only. The sample has about half a million clones; roughly 80% are singletons. Between the trimmed V and J ends, which lost 7 bases and 8 bases, there was a span of 20 bases. Germline-derived CDR1 and CDR2 are MNHEY and SMNVEV (reference sequence). The CDR3 extends over 14 amino acids.

Sequencing was done on a sample of PBMCs. This sequence originates from a woman aged 40 to 55 in good health. Some clones in this sample may be carry-over from other donors' samples. The chain employs TRBV27 and TRBJ1-2, with D perhaps TRBD1 (5 bases). The CDR3 loop reads CASTFRGGEGGYTF. In DNA, the CDR3 is TGTGCCAGCACTTTCCGGGGAGGGGAAGGGGGCTACACCTTC.